Listed below are T cell receptor beta chains from one sample, sequenced in a study of blood T cell repertoires in COVID-19. The protocol was immunoSEQ multiplex PCR, while the TCRdb copy is restricted to in-frame clones and leaves out a portion. Here the sample spans some 390,000 clones, approximately 89% being singletons. The material sequenced was peripheral blood. The receptors were gathered from a woman aged 40 to 50 with COVID-19, enrolled during active disease. The CDR3 runs from the conserved cysteine through the conserved F or W. Expanded clones get a size class; other rows say once, few or many, or leave the size out.

-,TRBJ1-3,TRBV28,CASSLSDRGSGNTIYF
once,TRBJ1-5,TRBV7-4,CASSSRTGGFYSNQPQHF
-,TRBJ1-1,TRBV12-3/TRBV12-4,CASSLGGQIEAFF
-,TRBJ1-1,TRBV28,CASSYRRPGGTGATEAFF
-,TRBJ1-2,TRBV27,CASRSRGTGVRYYGYTF
-,TRBJ1-1,TRBV28,CASSLNQGTGTEAFF
-,TRBJ1-2,TRBV6-5,CASSFQGDGYTF
-,TRBJ1-1,TRBV5-6,CASSLLAVPEAFF
-,TRBJ1-3,TRBV7-2,CASSLRRSASGNTIYF
few,TRBJ1-1,TRBV5-4,CASSTRQNTEAFF
-,TRBJ2-6,TRBV18,CASSPGTGFSGANVLTF
few,TRBJ2-7,TRBV19,CASSEGRDSYEQYF
-,TRBJ2-1,TRBV7-8,CASSSSNIGTADNEQFF
-,TRBJ1-2,TRBV7-8,CASSLATGSYGYTF
-,TRBJ1-5,TRBV6-5,CASRGYSNQPQHF
-,TRBJ1-2,TRBV7-8,CASSLGLRGDSYGYTF
-,TRBJ2-1,TRBV4-3,CASSQQVPNYNEQFF
-,TRBJ2-3,TRBV7-2,CASSIGTSGLDTQYF
-,TRBJ1-2,TRBV28,CASSQTDRDYGYTF
-,TRBJ2-5,TRBV12-3/TRBV12-4,CASSLHQETQYF
-,TRBJ1-2,TRBV5-5,CASSTQGAYGYTF
-,TRBJ1-6,TRBV3-1/TRBV3-2,CASSPYRAGELSSPLHF
-,TRBJ2-3,TRBV7-8,CASSPITGFSRTDTQYF
-,TRBJ2-7,TRBV6-4,CASRHTSGRSYEQYF
-,TRBJ1-5,TRBV4-1,CASSSSAGTGNQPQHF
-,TRBJ2-7,TRBV28,CASSLGRYEQYF
-,TRBJ1-5,TRBV19,CASTGQLNQPQHF
-,TRBJ1-6,TRBV5-6,CATQEGTGYNSPLHF
-,TRBJ2-1,TRBV9,CASSSTTRIGNEQFF